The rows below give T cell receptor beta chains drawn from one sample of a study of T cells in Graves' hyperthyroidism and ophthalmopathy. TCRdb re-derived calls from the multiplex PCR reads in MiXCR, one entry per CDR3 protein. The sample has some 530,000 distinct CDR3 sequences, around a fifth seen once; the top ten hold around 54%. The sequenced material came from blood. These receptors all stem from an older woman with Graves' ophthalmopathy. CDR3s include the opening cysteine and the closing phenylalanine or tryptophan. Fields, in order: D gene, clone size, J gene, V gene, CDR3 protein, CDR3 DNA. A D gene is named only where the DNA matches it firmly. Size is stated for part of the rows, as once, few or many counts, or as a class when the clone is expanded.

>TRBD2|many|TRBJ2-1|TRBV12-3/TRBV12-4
CASSPGLGNNEQFF
TGTGCCAGCAGCCCGGGACTAGGAAACAATGAGCAGTTCTTC
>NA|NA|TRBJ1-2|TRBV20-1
CSARSGEGYGYTF
TGCAGTGCTCGATCAGGGGAGGGCTATGGCTACACCTTC
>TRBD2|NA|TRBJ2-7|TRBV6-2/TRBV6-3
CASSPRDRGLAGVREQYF
TGTGCCAGCAGTCCCCGGGACAGGGGACTAGCGGGAGTGCGCGAGCAGTACTTC
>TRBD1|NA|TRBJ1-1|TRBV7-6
CASSLGGQVNTEAFF
TGTGCCAGCAGCTTAGGAGGACAGGTGAACACTGAAGCTTTCTTT
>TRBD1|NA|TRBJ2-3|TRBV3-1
CASSQSLGQGGTDTQYF
TGTGCCAGCAGCCAATCCCTGGGACAGGGAGGGACAGATACGCAGTATTTT
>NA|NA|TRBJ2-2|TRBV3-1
CASSQDVGAYSPGELFF
TGTGCCAGCAGCCAAGATGTGGGGGCCTATTCTCCCGGGGAGCTGTTTTTT
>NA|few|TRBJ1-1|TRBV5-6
CASSLLTGWTNTEAFF
TGTGCCAGCAGCTTGTTAACAGGCTGGACGAACACTGAAGCTTTCTTT
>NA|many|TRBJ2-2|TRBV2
CASLSGPTGELFF
TGTGCCAGCCTCTCGGGGCCCACCGGGGAGCTGTTTTTT
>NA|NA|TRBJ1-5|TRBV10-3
CAISRSSRDGHQPQHF
TGTGCCATCAGTCGGTCTTCGCGGGACGGCCATCAGCCCCAGCATTTT
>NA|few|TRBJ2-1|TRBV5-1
CASSLWAIADNEQFF
TGCGCCAGCAGCTTGTGGGCCATAGCGGACAATGAGCAGTTCTTC
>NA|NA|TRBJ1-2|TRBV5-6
CASSAAGTGNYGYTF
TGTGCCAGCAGCGCCGCCGGGACCGGCAACTATGGCTACACCTTC
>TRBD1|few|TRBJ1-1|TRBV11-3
CASSHTGDTEAFF
TGTGCCAGCAGCCACACAGGGGACACTGAAGCTTTCTTT
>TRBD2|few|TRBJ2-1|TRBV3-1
CASSPGLATPREQFF
TGTGCCAGCAGCCCTGGACTAGCGACTCCACGGGAGCAGTTCTTC
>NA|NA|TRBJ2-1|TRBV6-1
CASRSPESDEQFF
TGTGCCAGCCGTAGCCCAGAGTCAGATGAGCAGTTCTTC
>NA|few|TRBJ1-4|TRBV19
CASSRGSTTNEKLFF
TGTGCCAGTAGTAGAGGGTCCACAACTAATGAAAAACTGTTTTTT
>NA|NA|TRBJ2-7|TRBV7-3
CASSLPAASAYEQYF
TGTGCCAGCAGCTTGCCAGCGGCCTCCGCCTACGAGCAGTACTTC
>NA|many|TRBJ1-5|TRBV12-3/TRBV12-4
CASSYQANQPQHF
TGTGCCAGCAGTTATCAGGCCAATCAGCCCCAGCATTTT
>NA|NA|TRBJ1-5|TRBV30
CAWSVLGKQPQHF
TGTGCCTGGAGTGTATTGGGGAAACAGCCCCAGCATTTT
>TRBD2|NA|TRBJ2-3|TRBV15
CATSRGGGLEADTQYF
TGTGCCACCAGCAGAGGGGGAGGACTAGAGGCAGATACGCAGTATTTT
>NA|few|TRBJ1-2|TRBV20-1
CSARDWGGGYTF
TGCAGTGCTAGAGATTGGGGAGGCGGCTACACCTTC
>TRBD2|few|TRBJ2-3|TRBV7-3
CASSLLAGGSRTDTQYF
TGTGCCAGCAGCTTACTAGCGGGAGGGTCTCGCACAGATACGCAGTATTTT
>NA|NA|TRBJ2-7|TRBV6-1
CATRTARFSYEQYF
TGTGCCACCAGGACAGCGCGATTCTCCTACGAGCAGTACTTC
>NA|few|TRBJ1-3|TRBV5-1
CASSLGPFSGNTIYF
TGCGCCAGCAGCTTGGGGCCTTTCTCTGGAAACACCATATATTTT
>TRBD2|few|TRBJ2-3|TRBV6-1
CASSSSGRGGSTQYF
TGTGCCAGCAGTTCTAGCGGGAGGGGGGGGAGTACGCAGTATTTT
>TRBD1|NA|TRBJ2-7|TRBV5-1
CASTSQDRVSSEQYF
TGCGCCAGCACCTCCCAGGACAGGGTGTCATCCGAGCAGTACTTC
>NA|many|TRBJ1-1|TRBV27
CASSSQGPFTEAFF
TGTGCCAGCAGTTCCCAGGGGCCCTTTACTGAAGCTTTCTTT
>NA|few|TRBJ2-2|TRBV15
CATLGRGTGELFF
TGTGCCACCCTGGGGAGAGGAACCGGGGAGCTGTTTTTT
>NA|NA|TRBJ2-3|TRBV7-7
CANSLDFMDTQYF
TGTGCTAACAGCTTAGACTTCATGGATACGCAGTATTTT
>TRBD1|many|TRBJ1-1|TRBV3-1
CASSQVDRVQENTEAFF
TGTGCCAGCAGCCAAGTAGACAGGGTACAGGAGAACACTGAAGCTTTCTTT
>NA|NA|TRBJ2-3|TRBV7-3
CASSLRHPADTQYF
TGTGCCAGCAGCCTGAGACACCCCGCAGATACGCAGTATTTT
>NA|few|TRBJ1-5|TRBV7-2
CASTSFVGVQPQHF
TGTGCCAGTACTTCCTTCGTGGGGGTTCAGCCCCAGCATTTT
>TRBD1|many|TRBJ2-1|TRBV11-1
CASSSQGAGLNEQFF
TGTGCCAGCAGCTCCCAGGGGGCAGGGTTAAATGAGCAGTTCTTC
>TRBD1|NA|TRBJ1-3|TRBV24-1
CATSDRWDRGFSGNTIYF
TGTGCCACCAGCGATCGCTGGGACAGGGGATTCTCTGGAAACACCATATATTTT
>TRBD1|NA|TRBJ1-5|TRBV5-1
CASSHDQGGVQPQHF
TGCGCCAGCAGCCATGATCAAGGGGGCGTACAGCCCCAGCATTTT
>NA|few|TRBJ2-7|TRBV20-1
CSTVGLADRYEQYF
TGCAGTACAGTCGGCTTAGCGGATCGATACGAGCAGTACTTC
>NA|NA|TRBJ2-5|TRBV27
CASSPSLGLEETQYF
TGTGCCAGCAGTCCTTCCCTGGGACTCGAAGAGACCCAGTACTTC
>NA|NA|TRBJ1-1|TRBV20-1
CSARGLSVGNTEAFF
TGCAGTGCTAGAGGCCTTAGTGTCGGAAACACTGAAGCTTTCTTT
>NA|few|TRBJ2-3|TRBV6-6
CASSYSDSNTDTQYF
TGTGCCAGCAGTTACTCGGACAGTAACACAGATACGCAGTATTTT
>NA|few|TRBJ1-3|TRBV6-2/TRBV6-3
CASTPGPSYSGNTIYF
TGTGCCAGCACCCCGGGACCGTCCTACTCTGGAAACACCATATATTTT
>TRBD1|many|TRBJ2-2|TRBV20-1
CSVRDRVEVGELFF
TGCAGTGTCCGGGACAGGGTCGAGGTCGGGGAGCTGTTTTTT
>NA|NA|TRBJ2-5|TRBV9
CASSGSGSTQETQYF
TGTGCCAGCAGCGGGTCCGGGTCAACCCAAGAGACCCAGTACTTC
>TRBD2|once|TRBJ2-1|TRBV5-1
CASSVSGSTGDEQFF
TGCGCCAGCAGCGTTAGCGGGTCTACAGGCGATGAGCAGTTCTTC
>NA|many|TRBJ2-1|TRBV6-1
CASREDGTYNEQFF
TGTGCCAGCAGGGAAGATGGGACTTACAATGAGCAGTTCTTC
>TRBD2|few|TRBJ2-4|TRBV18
CASSPPGTSGKNIQYF
TGTGCCAGCTCACCACCTGGGACTAGCGGCAAAAACATTCAGTACTTC
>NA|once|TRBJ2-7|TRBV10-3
CAISESGQSYEQYF
TGTGCCATCAGTGAGTCAGGACAGTCCTACGAGCAGTACTTC
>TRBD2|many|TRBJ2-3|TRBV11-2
CASSSKTSGSTDTQYF
TGTGCCAGCAGCTCTAAGACTAGCGGGAGCACAGATACGCAGTATTTT
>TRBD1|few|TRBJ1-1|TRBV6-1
CATTLRSGQGFSEAFF
TGTGCCACCACCCTACGAAGTGGACAGGGGTTCTCTGAAGCTTTCTTT
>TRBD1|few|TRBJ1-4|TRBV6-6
CASSYTHTGTGSEKLFF
TGTGCCAGCAGTTACACCCATACTGGGACAGGGTCTGAAAAACTGTTTTTT
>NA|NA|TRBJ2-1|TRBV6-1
CASKSRTSSYNEQFF
TGTGCCAGCAAGTCGAGAACTAGCTCCTACAATGAGCAGTTCTTC
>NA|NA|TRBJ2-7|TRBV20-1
CSASAGSLYEQYF
TGCAGTGCTAGCGCCGGGAGCTTATACGAGCAGTACTTC
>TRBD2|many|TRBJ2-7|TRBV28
CASSPHLAGGHNEQYF
TGTGCCAGCAGTCCTCACCTAGCGGGAGGGCACAACGAGCAGTACTTC
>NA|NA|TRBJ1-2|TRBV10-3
CAIRGTAENGYTF
TGTGCCATCAGGGGGACGGCGGAAAATGGCTACACCTTC
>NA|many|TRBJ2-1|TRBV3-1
CASSQDLGQFF
TGTGCCAGCAGCCAAGACCTGGGGCAGTTCTTC
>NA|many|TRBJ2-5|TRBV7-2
CASSLGGDKETQYF
TGTGCCAGCAGCTTAGGCGGGGACAAAGAGACCCAGTACTTC
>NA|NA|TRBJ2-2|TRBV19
CASSAPVGSGELFF
TGTGCCAGTAGTGCCCCAGTCGGGTCCGGGGAGCTGTTTTTT
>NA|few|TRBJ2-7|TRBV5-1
CASSSTAYSYEQYF
TGCGCCAGCAGCTCGACAGCCTACTCCTACGAGCAGTACTTC
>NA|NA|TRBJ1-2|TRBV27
CASSLTGSNYGYTF
TGTGCCAGCAGTTTAACAGGCTCGAACTATGGCTACACCTTC
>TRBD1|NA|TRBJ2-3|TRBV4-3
CASSQEDRDLEDTQYF
TGCGCCAGCAGCCAAGAGGACAGGGATCTGGAAGATACGCAGTATTTT
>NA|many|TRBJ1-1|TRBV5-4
CASSLDKNTEAFF
TGTGCCAGCAGCTTGGACAAGAACACTGAAGCTTTCTTT